This TCR beta chain was captured by sequencing in a study of blood T cell repertoires in COVID-19 (dated by TCRdb to about 2020). Broadly, across the study: ImmuneRACE Cohort 3 recovered participants were defined by two consecutive negative NP/OP PCR tests, healthcare professional clearance, or symptom resolution. Samples from collaborators originated in the United States, Italy and Spain and spanned both the acute and convalescent phases of COVID-19. The material from the prospective study consisted of cDNA or gDNA derived from T cells, B-cell-depleted T cells, or PBMCs. Subjects who had been exposed to COVID-19, were actively infected with it, or had recovered from it provided the deeply sampled blood TCRbeta repertoires that made up the dataset. A freely available public database, intended as a resource for researchers studying the immune response to SARS-CoV-2, is where the repertoires were released. Samples were obtained from the ongoing ImmuneRACE study (first 160 participants) and from 1,254 subjects provided by 6 global collaborators. A de-identified subject ID, COVID-19 status, age in years and sex were almost always included in the sample metadata. HLA class I and class II types, where available, came from metadata supplied by the sample provider rather than from assay-based typing. Results the study describes overall, beyond this receptor: The amount of clinical and demographic metadata varied by source and participant and was provided uncurated.

CDR1 and CDR2 (MNHEY, SMNVEV) derive from the germline V gene (reference sequence). Here V drops 5 bases and J drops 9 bases, and the junction holds 9 bases not matched to any gene. Its CDR3 holds 15 amino acids, cysteine through phenylalanine. CDR3 DNA only is kept here, 45 bases in frame from base 1. Regarding this clone: No cognate antigen has been identified for it. Base qualities are missing; no much larger clone stands one base away.

In the prospective study, participants were about 18 to 100 years old, resided in 24 geographic areas of the United States, and were enrolled through a virtual design. In the prospective study, cohorts were assigned on the basis of participant-reported clinical history obtained from a screening survey and a study questionnaire. In the prospective study, whole blood, serum and a nasopharyngeal or oropharyngeal swab were collected from each participant by mobile phlebotomists. Over a roughly 2-month period, participants in the prospective study had the option of providing additional blood draws and questionnaires. Before DNA extraction, blood samples from the prospective study were shipped at room temperature or frozen. The immunoSEQ Assay, a bias-controlled multiplex PCR, was used to amplify TCRbeta CDR3 regions from genomic DNA. Per the authors' processing: The number of nucleated cells in each sample was estimated by amplification of reference gene primers within the assay. To quantify the absolute abundance of each unique TCRbeta CDR3 rearrangement, sequence reads were collapsed and filtered. For each sample, productive Simpson clonality was calculated as the square root of Simpson's diversity index over productive rearrangements. TCRdb took over this immuneACCESS table, retaining in-frame rearrangements with V and J assigned. Such tables are incomplete; in checked studies, under half of the missing clones stem from an unresolved V gene, and the remainder is unexplained. The V and J calls and clone size come from that table; D and trimming were worked out from the DNA. The sample contains about 210,000 clones, roughly 87% of them found a single time. 7.2% of the sample belongs to the ten largest clones.

The receptor was derived from a young man in a cohort exposed to, infected with or recovered from COVID-19 (not recorded which). The sequenced sample consisted of PBMCs or T cells enriched from blood (not recorded which). Here the chain combines TRBV27 and TRBJ2-2, and 10 junctional nucleotides match TRBD2. The DNA sequence follows: TGTGCCAGCAGTCTCCGACTAGCGGGTGGCAGGGAGCTGTTTTTT. This encodes CASSLRLAGGRELFF.